This T cell receptor (beta chain) is drawn from a study of shared clonotypes between healthy human individuals. Details on this clone: Since a far larger clone is one base different, this is likely a read error.

TCRdb's copy holds only in-frame clones and misses some; the assay was immunoSEQ multiplex PCR. The sample consists of about 1.1 million clones, around 77% of them appearing once. The CDR3 runs to 13 residues. The ends were cut back, 0 bases at V and 4 bases at J, with 4 bases in the middle. CDR1 is MGHRA, CDR2 YSYEKL, per germline. The genes are TRBV4-1 and TRBJ1-5; D is ambiguous. Sequencing was performed on memory CD4+ T cells from PBMCs. The subset is: CD45RA-negative fraction. This clonotype was obtained from a man in his late teens or twenties in good health. Some clones in this sample may be carry-over from other donors' samples. This CDR3 reads CASSQDGNQPQHF. CDR3 bases: TGCGCCAGCAGCCAAGACGGAAATCAGCCCCAGCATTTT.